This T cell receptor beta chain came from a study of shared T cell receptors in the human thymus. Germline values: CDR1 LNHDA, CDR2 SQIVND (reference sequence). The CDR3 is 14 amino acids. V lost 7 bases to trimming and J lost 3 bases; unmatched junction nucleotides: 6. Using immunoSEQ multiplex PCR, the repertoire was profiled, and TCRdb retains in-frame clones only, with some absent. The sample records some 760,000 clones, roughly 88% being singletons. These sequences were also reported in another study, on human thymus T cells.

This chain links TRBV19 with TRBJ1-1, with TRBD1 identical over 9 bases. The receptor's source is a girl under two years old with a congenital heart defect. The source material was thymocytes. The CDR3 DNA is TGTGCCAGTAACGGGGACAGGGACCACACTGAAGCTTTCTTT. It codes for CASNGDRDHTEAFF.